The text below deals with one T cell receptor beta chain. Peripheral blood, about 10 milliliters per donor, was collected. Combining a sample-barcoded 5' primer with a J-beta primer mix, a second PCR ran for about 6 to 11 cycles. TCRdb recomputed calls from the 5' RACE reads with MiXCR, one row per CDR3 protein. The table includes under 2 million distinct CDR3 sequences, about 35% detected once. There are 16 residues in the CDR3. CDR1 and CDR2 (germline): MNHEY, SMNVEV (reference sequence). V was shortened by 7 bases and J by 1 base, with 19 bases between the two germline ends. The sample originates from a study of blood T cells in healthy people across ages.

This chain uses TRBV27 with TRBJ2-5; D possibly corresponds to TRBD2 (6 bases). The receptor comes from a woman aged 30 to 39 in good health. The sequenced sample consisted of blood. CDR3: CASTRAGANPQETQYF. The DNA of the CDR3 is TGTGCCAGCACTAGAGCGGGCGCCAACCCCCAAGAGACCCAGTACTTC.